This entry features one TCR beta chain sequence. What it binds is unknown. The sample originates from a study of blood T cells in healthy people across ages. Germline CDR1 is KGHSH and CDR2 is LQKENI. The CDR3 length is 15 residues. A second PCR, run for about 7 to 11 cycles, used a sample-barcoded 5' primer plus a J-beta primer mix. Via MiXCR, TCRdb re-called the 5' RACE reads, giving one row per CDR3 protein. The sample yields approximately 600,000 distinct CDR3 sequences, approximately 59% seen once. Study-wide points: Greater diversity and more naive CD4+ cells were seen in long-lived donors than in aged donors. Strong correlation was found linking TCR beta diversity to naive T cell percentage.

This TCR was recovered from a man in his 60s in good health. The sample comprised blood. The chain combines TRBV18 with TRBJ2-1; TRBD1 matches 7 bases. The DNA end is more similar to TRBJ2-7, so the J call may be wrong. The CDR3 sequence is CASSLGTVPYNEQYF. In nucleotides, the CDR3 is TGTGCCAGCTCCCTTGGGACAGTCCCCTACAATGAGCAGTACTTC.